One and the same sample provided the 23 T cell receptor beta chains below, sequenced in a study of T cells in Graves' hyperthyroidism and ophthalmopathy. What was amplified from RNA transcripts were TCR beta CDR3 regions. In the first-round RT-PCR of the TCR CDR3, the HTBI primer set was used. Each CDR3 protein is one row after TCRdb ran MiXCR on the multiplex PCR reads. Of approximately 300,000 distinct CDR3 sequences in the sample, around 16% are singletons; the top ten hold 33%. The specimen was blood. These receptor sequences come from a man aged 25-45 years with Graves' hyperthyroidism.

This clonotype was recorded at least ten times. This rearrangement joins TRBV20-1 to TRBJ2-3; 11 bases map to TRBD2. The germline gives CDR1 DFQATT, CDR2 SNEGSKA (reference sequence). V lost 0 bases, J lost 3 bases, and 5 bases stayed unmatched. The CDR3 has 16 residues. For the CDR3, the DNA is TGCAGTGCTAGAGATGTAGCGGGAGGGCCGACAGATACGCAGTATTTT. Amino acid sequence: CSARDVAGGPTDTQYF.

This clonotype was found a few times. V gene TRBV28 combines with J gene TRBJ2-2, with D possibly TRBD1 on 5 matching bases. This CDR3 spans 13 amino acids. V dropped 7 bases and J dropped 5 bases, with 11 bases sitting between them. Germline-derived CDR1 and CDR2 are MDHEN and SYDVKM. Here the CDR3 DNA reads TGTGCCAGCACCAAGACAGTAACCGGGGAGCTGTTTTTT. It translates to CASTKTVTGELFF.

This clonotype was observed a few times. The rearrangement joins TRBV9 to TRBJ1-1, with D unresolved. Trimming stripped 0 bases from V and 8 bases from J, with 8 bases between. This CDR3 is 12 amino acids long. The germline V gene has CDR1 SGDLS and CDR2 YYNGEE. CDR3 sequence (DNA): TGTGCCAGCAGCGTAGACGACCAAGAAGCTTTCTTT. It codes for CASSVDDQEAFF.

The chain has TRBV28 and TRBJ2-5; a weak D match, TRBD2 (6 bases). The germline gives CDR1 MDHEN, CDR2 SYDVKM. This CDR3 has 16 residues. V gave up 7 bases and J gave up 2 bases, with 20 bases separating them. The CDR3 loop is CASTLGLGETQETQYF. The CDR3 DNA sequence: TGTGCCAGCACCCTGGGACTTGGGGAGACTCAAGAGACCCAGTACTTC. The whole variable domain, filled in from reference TRBV28 and TRBJ2-5, reads DVKVTQSSRYLVKRTGEKVFLECVQDMDHENMFWYRQDPGLGLRLIYFSYDVKMKEKGDIPEGYSVSREKKERFSLILESASTNQTSMYLCASTLGLGETQETQYFGPGTRLLVL.

In this sample, this clonotype turned up many times. This rearrangement joins TRBV6-5 to TRBJ1-3; D remains ambiguous. V was cut by 4 bases and J by 3 bases, with 7 bases left in between. Germline V CDR1 and CDR2: MNHEY, SVGAGI. This CDR3 comprises 13 residues. The CDR3: CASSLGNGNTIYF. The CDR3 nucleotides are TGTGCCAGCAGTTTAGGGAATGGAAACACCATATATTTT.

This clonotype was recorded a few times. The chain links TRBV12-5 to TRBJ1-1; 10 bases match TRBD1. Germline V gene data show CDR1 as LGHNT and CDR2 as FRNRAP. The junction had 11 bases not matched to a gene; V was cut back by 0 bases and J by 1 base. This CDR3 is built from 19 residues. For the CDR3, the DNA is TGTGCTAGTGGTTTGGTTCCGGGACAGGGGTTTTTAACGAACACTGAAGCTTTCTTT. This translates into CASGLVPGQGFLTNTEAFF.

This clonotype was seen ten or more times. This rearrangement joins TRBV28 to TRBJ1-6; D is uncertain. With 5 bases removed from V and 4 bases from J, the gap between germline ends came to 9 bases. Germline CDR1 is MDHEN and CDR2 is SYDVKM. There are 14 residues in the CDR3. The CDR3 sequence is CASSPPGYNSPLHF. CDR3 nucleotides: TGTGCCAGCAGTCCTCCGGGTTATAATTCACCCCTCCACTTT.

The rearrangement joins TRBV6-1 to TRBJ1-2, with TRBD1 identical over 8 bases. CDR1 is MNHNS and CDR2 is SASEGT in the germline V gene. The CDR3 spans 15 residues. V was clipped by 3 bases and J by 4 bases; unmatched bases: 7. The CDR3 sequence is CASSEYWDRLYGYTF. CDR3 DNA: TGTGCCAGCAGTGAGTATTGGGACAGGCTCTATGGCTACACCTTC.

The genes are TRBV20-1 and TRBJ2-7, with a possible D match to TRBD1 (6 bases). This CDR3 is built from 11 residues. Trimming took off 3 bases at V and 6 bases at J, with 9 bases between the two ends. Germline assignment: CDR1 DFQATT and CDR2 SNEGSKA (reference sequence). The CDR3 reads CSARLRGEQYF. The CDR3 DNA reads TGCAGTGCTAGGCTCAGGGGCGAGCAGTACTTC.

This clonotype showed up just a few times. This chain connects TRBV28 to TRBJ1-2, with a tentative D call TRBD1 (5 bases). CDR1 and CDR2 from the germline V gene are MDHEN and SYDVKM. The germline V and J ends were trimmed by 5 bases and 8 bases, with 9 bases remaining between them. CDR3 size: 11 residues. The DNA of the CDR3 is TGTGCCAGCAGTCCCAGGGTGGGCTACACCTTC. Protein: CASSPRVGYTF.

This clonotype was counted ten times or more. CDR3 DNA: TGTGCCAGCAGAGCCGGGTCCGCTGGCGGGGAGCTGTTTTTT. Protein product: CASRAGSAGGELFF. The V and J genes are TRBV6-1 and TRBJ2-2; no clear D gene. CDR3 length: 14 amino acids. The V gene lost 6 bases and the J gene lost 7 bases, with 15 bases spanning the gap. CDR1 and CDR2 from the germline V gene are MNHNS and SASEGT.

V usage is TRBV15 and J usage is TRBJ2-1; D gene uncertain. Germline values: CDR1 LNHNV, CDR2 YYDKDF (reference sequence). This CDR3 is built from 17 residues. The ends were cut back, 3 bases at V and 8 bases at J, with 23 bases in the middle. This CDR3 reads CATSSTDETDYDYEQFF. CDR3 bases: TGTGCCACCAGCAGTACCGACGAAACAGATTATGACTATGAGCAGTTCTTC.

This sequence joins TRBV12-3 or TRBV12-4 and TRBJ1-1; unclear D gene. This CDR3 region has 13 residues. V lost 6 bases, J lost 5 bases, and 13 bases lay in between. The CDR3 reads CASRRQEGTEAFF. The CDR3, as DNA: TGTGCCAGCAGACGACAAGAAGGAACTGAAGCTTTCTTT.

This clonotype was observed at least ten times. The genes are TRBV5-1 and TRBJ2-7, with D unresolved. The CDR3 runs 13 residues. V lost 4 bases to trimming and J lost 6 bases, with 14 bases between them. In germline, CDR1 is SGHRS, CDR2 YFSETQ. The CDR3 DNA reads as TGCGCCAGCAGCCAACCTCCCCGAGTCGAGCAGTACTTC. It encodes CASSQPPRVEQYF.

This clonotype was seen ten or more times. The rearrangement joins TRBV2 to TRBJ2-3, with 7 positions matching TRBD2. Trimming at V came to 8 bases and at J to 4 bases, leaving 6 bases not matched to a gene. CDR1 and CDR2 from the germline V gene are SNHLY and FYNNEI. The CDR3 is 13 amino acids. The CDR3 DNA sequence: TGTGCCAGCCCTTGGCGGGAGCCAGATACGCAGTATTTT. Its translation: CASPWREPDTQYF. Complete variable domain (other parts from reference TRBV2 and TRBJ2-3): EPEVTQTPSHQVTQMGQEVILRCVPISNHLYFYWYRQILGQKVEFLVSFYNNEISEKSEIFDDQFSVERPDGSNFTLKIRSTKLEDSAMYFCASPWREPDTQYFGPGTRLTVL.

This clonotype occurred many times. The chain joins TRBV6-1 to TRBJ1-1; perhaps TRBD1 as D (5 bases). V dropped 6 bases and J dropped 3 bases, with 14 bases sitting between them. CDR1 is MNHNS, CDR2 SASEGT, per germline. The CDR3 length is 14 residues. The CDR3 sequence: CASSPNGGYTEAFF. CDR3 in DNA: TGTGCCAGCAGCCCCAACGGGGGGTACACTGAAGCTTTCTTT.

The V and J genes are TRBV9 and TRBJ1-3, with D uncertain. V was shortened by 3 bases and J by 1 base, with 11 bases between the two germline ends. This CDR3 is 15 amino acids long. Germline V gene data show CDR1 as SGDLS and CDR2 as YYNGEE. CDR3 region: CASSDDSRSGNTIYF. Written as DNA, the CDR3 is TGTGCCAGCAGCGATGATTCGAGGTCTGGAAACACCATATATTTT.

This clonotype occurred many times. The chain combines TRBV9 with TRBJ2-5; D perhaps matches TRBD2 (6 bases). The CDR3 runs 15 residues. Germline V lookup: CDR1 SGDLS, CDR2 YYNGEE. V gave up 3 bases and J gave up 5 bases, with 17 bases separating them. The CDR3 sequence is CASSDREGRSETQYF. In DNA form, the CDR3 reads TGTGCCAGCAGCGACCGGGAAGGGAGGAGTGAGACCCAGTACTTC.

The chain recombines TRBV24-1 with TRBJ1-6; D gene uncertain. CDR3 length: 14 residues. Germline CDR1 is KGHDR and CDR2 is SFDVKD. V dropped 2 bases and J dropped 9 bases, with 10 bases sitting between them. CDR3 amino acids: CATSDWPMGSPLHF. CDR3 sequence (DNA): TGTGCCACCAGTGATTGGCCCATGGGTTCACCCCTCCACTTT.

A few counts support this clonotype. The chain links TRBV5-7 to TRBJ2-1; 9 nucleotides match TRBD2. TRBV5-7 has ORF status, its function being uncertain. Trimming removed 2 bases from V and 2 bases from J; junction bases left unmatched: 29. The CDR3 covers 24 residues. The CDR3, as DNA: TGTGCCAGCAGCTTCCAGGGAAGGGAGGCGTCGGTAGCGGGAGAACCCCGGCCCTACAATGAGCAGTTCTTC. Protein: CASSFQGREASVAGEPRPYNEQFF.

This clonotype was counted between two and nine times. The chain recombines TRBV12-3 or TRBV12-4 with TRBJ2-1, with 8 bases matching TRBD2. Trimming cost V 7 bases and J 8 bases; bases outside gene matches: 13. CDR3 size: 15 residues. This chain's CDR3 is CASTPGAGASHEQFF. The CDR3 bases are TGTGCCAGCACCCCGGGAGCGGGAGCCAGTCATGAGCAGTTCTTC.

The chain couples TRBV5-1 to TRBJ2-7; 10 bases match TRBD2. Germline CDR1 SGHRS, CDR2 YFSETQ. The CDR3 consists of 15 residues. J gave up 0 bases and V 6 bases, and 6 bases lay outside the gene matches. The CDR3 reads CASNLGTSDSYEQYF. For the CDR3, the DNA is TGCGCCAGCAACCTCGGGACTAGCGACTCCTACGAGCAGTACTTC.

This clonotype showed up many times. The chain carries TRBV12-3 or TRBV12-4 and TRBJ1-1; D gene unclear. The CDR3 runs 13 residues. V was shortened by 6 bases and J by 1 base, with 9 bases between the two germline ends. CDR3: CASRGLPNTEAFF. The CDR3 nucleotides read TGTGCCAGCAGGGGGTTACCGAACACTGAAGCTTTCTTT.